The 20 T cell receptor beta chains below all came from one sample that was sequenced in a study of tumor and adjacent non-tumor tissue in lung cancer. A modified ARM-PCR protocol with three rounds of nested PCR amplified TCRbeta. In TCRdb, the multiplex PCR reads were re-called with MiXCR into one record per CDR3 protein. The sample lists just over 200,000 distinct CDR3 sequences, about 71% occurring once. No cell sorting was done before RNA was extracted from the tissue. The sequenced sample consisted of lung tumor tissue. These receptors were obtained from a man in his sixties with non-small cell lung cancer.

About this clonotype itself: A much larger clonotype is one base distant, so this may be a read error. The chain combines TRBV18 with TRBJ2-3, with D unclear. Germline assignment: CDR1 KGHSH and CDR2 LQKENI. CDR3 length: 14 amino acids. V lost 1 base, J lost 8 bases, and 13 bases lay in between. The CDR3 protein is CASSPLGLKVTQYF. As DNA, the CDR3 is TGTGCCAGCTCACCACTTGGCCTCAAAGTTACGCAGTATTTT.

The chain has TRBV6-5 and TRBJ1-2; no firm D call. With 6 bases removed from V and 6 bases from J, the gap between germline ends came to 20 bases. CDR1 is MNHEY, CDR2 SVGAGI, per germline. The CDR3 is 15 amino acids. CDR3 DNA: TGTGCCAGCAGGTTTCCGGGGAAGGGTCTTAATGGCTACACCTTC. Its translation: CASRFPGKGLNGYTF.

The chain combines TRBV11-2 with TRBJ1-2; D unresolved. Trimming took 0 bases from V and 14 from J, leaving 19 bases between them. This CDR3 spans 14 amino acids. Germline CDR1 and CDR2: SGHAT and FQNNGV. This chain's CDR3 is CASSLDAGTYGYTF. The DNA for the CDR3 is TGTGCCAGCAGCTTAGATGCAGGTACATATGGTTATACCTTC.

This chain connects TRBV5-1 to TRBJ1-4, with 7 bases aligning to TRBD1. The CDR3 runs to 13 residues. The J segment lost 8 bases and the V segment lost 3 bases, leaving 4 bases of the junction unmatched. CDR1 is SGHRS, CDR2 YFSETQ, per germline. DNA of the CDR3: TGCGCCAGCAGCTGGGACAGCCAGGAAAAACTGTTTTTT. Amino acids: CASSWDSQEKLFF.

With respect to this clonotype: Possible read error: a much larger clone is one base away. Here the CDR3 reads CSAGGYRDRKAFF. The CDR3 nucleotides read TGCAGTGCTGGAGGGTATAGGGACCGAAAAGCTTTCTTT. The chain joins TRBV20-1 to TRBJ1-1; a possible D gene is TRBD1 (5 bases). The CDR3 sequence is 13 residues long. Germline V gene data show CDR1 as DFQATT and CDR2 as SNEGSKA (reference sequence). V gave up 5 bases and J gave up 9 bases, with 19 bases separating them.

This clonotype was seen at least ten times. J is TRBJ2-5 and V is TRBV20-1; perhaps TRBD2 as D (6 bases). Germline loops: CDR1 DFQATT, CDR2 SNEGSKA (reference sequence). Trimming pared 0 bases from V and 2 bases from J, leaving 10 bases between. CDR3 size: 14 residues. In DNA, the CDR3 is TGCAGTGCTAGAGATTCCGGGGGACAAGAGACCCAGTACTTC. Protein sequence: CSARDSGGQETQYF.

Comments on this clonotype: A single base separates this from a much larger clone, so it may be a read error. V is TRBV7-9 and J is TRBJ2-5; D may correspond to TRBD1 or TRBD2 (5 bases each). CDR3 length: 16 residues. Germline V gene data show CDR1 as SEHNR and CDR2 as FQNEAQ (reference sequence). Trimming removed 2 bases from V and 4 bases from J, with 17 bases in between. The DNA of the CDR3 is TGTGCCAGCAGCTTAAAAGGTCAGGGCGGAGGAGAGACCCAGTACTTC. Protein: CASSLKGQGGGETQYF.

J is TRBJ2-2 and V is TRBV6-5; 12 bases fit TRBD1. V lost 7 bases to trimming and J lost 11 bases; unmatched junction nucleotides: 14. Germline values: CDR1 MNHEY, CDR2 SVGAGI. The CDR3 totals 16 residues. CDR3 coding DNA: TGTGCCAGCAACTCGGGACAGGGGGCTTCGTTCGGAGAGCTGTTTTTT. Translation: CASNSGQGASFGELFF.

About this clonotype: Germline and junction disagree at one end, which may indicate a read error. The V call is TRBV6-1, the J call TRBJ2-3; D is unclear. CDR1 MNHNS and CDR2 SASEGT come from the germline V gene. The CDR3 length is 13 residues. The CDR3, as DNA: TGTGCCAGCAATGAAGCCCGAAGTGGTACGCAGTATTTT. Translated, it gives CASNEARSGTQYF.

This sequence joins TRBV4-1 and TRBJ2-7; TRBD1 matches 10 bases. Trimming at V came to 4 bases and at J to 4 bases, leaving 10 bases not matched to a gene. This CDR3 region has 16 residues. Germline values: CDR1 MGHRA, CDR2 YSYEKL. CDR3: CASSPPSGQGKYEQYF. The CDR3 DNA sequence: TGCGCCAGCAGCCCCCCCTCGGGACAGGGGAAATACGAGCAGTACTTC.

This chain joins TRBV6-2 or TRBV6-3 and TRBJ2-1; 7 bases agree with TRBD1. Germline CDR1 MNHEY, CDR2 SVGEGT. This CDR3 is built from 14 residues. After removal of 5 bases from V and 4 bases from J, the junction contained 5 bases not matched to a gene. The CDR3 coding sequence is TGTGCCAGCAGTGGACGGGACAGATACAATGAGCAGTTCTTC. As protein: CASSGRDRYNEQFF.

The sample holds many counts of this clonotype. The chain links TRBV29-1 to TRBJ1-2, with TRBD1 matching 8 bases. This CDR3 spans 13 amino acids. CDR1 is SQVTM, CDR2 ANQGSEA, per germline. With 6 bases clipped from V and 0 bases from J, the junction kept 3 bases outside the gene matches. Here the CDR3 DNA reads TGCAGCGTGGGACAGGAAGCTAACTATGGCTACACCTTC. It codes for CSVGQEANYGYTF.

Regarding this clonotype: A much larger clone differs by one base, so this may be a read error. CDR3 residues: CSARGGTALNIEAFF. CDR3 bases: TGCAGTGCTAGGGGTGGGACAGCCTTGAACATTGAAGCTTTCTTT. The V call is TRBV20-1, the J call TRBJ1-1; 7 bases align to TRBD1. The CDR3 runs 15 residues. Germline lookup yields CDR1 DFQATT and CDR2 SNEGSKA (reference sequence).

As regards this clonotype: At one boundary the junction diverges from the germline segment, which might be a read error. The V and J genes are TRBV4-1 and TRBJ2-6, with TRBD2 matching over 16 bases. CDR1 and CDR2 from the germline V gene are MGHRA and YSYEKL. This CDR3 is built from 19 residues. The CDR3 reads CASSQEGLAGGSGANVLTF. CDR3 coding DNA: TGCGCCAGCAGCCAAGAGGGACTAGCGGGGGGGAGTGGGGCCAACGTCTTGACTTTC.

Notes on this clonotype: At one end the junction does not follow the germline gene, possibly because of a read error. V gene TRBV11-2 combines with J gene TRBJ2-5; D gene uncertain. The CDR3 totals 14 residues. From germline, CDR1 is SGHAT and CDR2 FQNNGV. For the CDR3, the DNA is TGTGTCAGCATCTTAATTGGCTACCAAGAGAGCCGGTACTTC. It yields the protein CVSILIGYQESRYF. The full variable domain, in which reference TRBV11-2 and TRBJ2-5 provide the parts outside the CDR3, is EAGVAQSPRYKIIEKRQSVAFWCNPISGHATLYWYQQILGQGPKLLIQFQNNGVVDDSQLPKDRFSAERLKGVDSTLKIQPAKLEDSAVYLCVSILIGYQESRYFGPGTRLLVL.

With regard to this clonotype: A junction end diverges from the germline sequence, so it may reflect a read error. The chain links TRBV20-1 to TRBJ2-7, with 7 bases lining up with TRBD2. The CDR3 is made up of 14 amino acids. Germline lookup yields CDR1 DFQATT and CDR2 SNEGSKA (reference sequence). The CDR3 here is CSARVVSGSYERYF. The CDR3 region has the DNA TGCAGTGCTAGGGTGGTTAGCGGGTCCTACGAGCGGTACTTC.

With regard to this clonotype: A read error may be the cause here, since a much bigger clone is one base away. The chain is built from TRBV20-1 and TRBJ2-5, with TRBD2 matching over 7 bases. V was clipped by 6 bases and J by 3 bases; unmatched bases: 10. The CDR3 has 14 residues. Germline CDR1 DFQATT, CDR2 SNEGSKA (reference sequence). The CDR3 protein is CSANIAGSKETQYF. The CDR3 nucleotides are TGCAGTGCAAACATAGCGGGTAGCAAAGAGACCCAGTACTTC.

To note about this clonotype: This may arise from a read error, as a much more abundant clone is one base away. DNA for the CDR3: TGTGCCAACAGCCCCCCACAATTCCGCGGGGGGCTCCGAGAGAGCTACGAGCAGTACTTC. Translating gives CANSPPQFRGGLRESYEQYF. The chain uses TRBV4-2 and TRBJ2-7, with 8 bases fitting TRBD2. Germline loops: CDR1 LGHNA, CDR2 YNFKEQ. The CDR3 is 20 amino acids.

This clonotype was detected only a few times. This sequence may be a read error, since a much larger clone differs from it by one base. The chain couples TRBV11-2 to TRBJ2-3; no reliable D call. Germline values: CDR1 SGHAT, CDR2 FQNNGV. This CDR3 comprises 13 residues. The ends were cut back, 4 bases at V and 1 base at J, with 6 bases in the middle. The CDR3 region is CASSSLGTDTQYF. The CDR3 region has the DNA TGTGCCAGCAGCTCACTCGGCACAGATACGCAGTATTTT.

The rearrangement uses TRBV2 and TRBJ2-7; 7 bases are shared with TRBD1. Germline CDR1 reads SNHLY; CDR2 reads FYNNEI. There are 14 residues in the CDR3. Trimming cost V 6 bases and J 0 bases; bases outside gene matches: 5. The CDR3 loop reads CASRLTGASYEQYF. For the CDR3, the DNA is TGTGCCAGCAGACTCACAGGGGCCTCCTACGAGCAGTACTTC.